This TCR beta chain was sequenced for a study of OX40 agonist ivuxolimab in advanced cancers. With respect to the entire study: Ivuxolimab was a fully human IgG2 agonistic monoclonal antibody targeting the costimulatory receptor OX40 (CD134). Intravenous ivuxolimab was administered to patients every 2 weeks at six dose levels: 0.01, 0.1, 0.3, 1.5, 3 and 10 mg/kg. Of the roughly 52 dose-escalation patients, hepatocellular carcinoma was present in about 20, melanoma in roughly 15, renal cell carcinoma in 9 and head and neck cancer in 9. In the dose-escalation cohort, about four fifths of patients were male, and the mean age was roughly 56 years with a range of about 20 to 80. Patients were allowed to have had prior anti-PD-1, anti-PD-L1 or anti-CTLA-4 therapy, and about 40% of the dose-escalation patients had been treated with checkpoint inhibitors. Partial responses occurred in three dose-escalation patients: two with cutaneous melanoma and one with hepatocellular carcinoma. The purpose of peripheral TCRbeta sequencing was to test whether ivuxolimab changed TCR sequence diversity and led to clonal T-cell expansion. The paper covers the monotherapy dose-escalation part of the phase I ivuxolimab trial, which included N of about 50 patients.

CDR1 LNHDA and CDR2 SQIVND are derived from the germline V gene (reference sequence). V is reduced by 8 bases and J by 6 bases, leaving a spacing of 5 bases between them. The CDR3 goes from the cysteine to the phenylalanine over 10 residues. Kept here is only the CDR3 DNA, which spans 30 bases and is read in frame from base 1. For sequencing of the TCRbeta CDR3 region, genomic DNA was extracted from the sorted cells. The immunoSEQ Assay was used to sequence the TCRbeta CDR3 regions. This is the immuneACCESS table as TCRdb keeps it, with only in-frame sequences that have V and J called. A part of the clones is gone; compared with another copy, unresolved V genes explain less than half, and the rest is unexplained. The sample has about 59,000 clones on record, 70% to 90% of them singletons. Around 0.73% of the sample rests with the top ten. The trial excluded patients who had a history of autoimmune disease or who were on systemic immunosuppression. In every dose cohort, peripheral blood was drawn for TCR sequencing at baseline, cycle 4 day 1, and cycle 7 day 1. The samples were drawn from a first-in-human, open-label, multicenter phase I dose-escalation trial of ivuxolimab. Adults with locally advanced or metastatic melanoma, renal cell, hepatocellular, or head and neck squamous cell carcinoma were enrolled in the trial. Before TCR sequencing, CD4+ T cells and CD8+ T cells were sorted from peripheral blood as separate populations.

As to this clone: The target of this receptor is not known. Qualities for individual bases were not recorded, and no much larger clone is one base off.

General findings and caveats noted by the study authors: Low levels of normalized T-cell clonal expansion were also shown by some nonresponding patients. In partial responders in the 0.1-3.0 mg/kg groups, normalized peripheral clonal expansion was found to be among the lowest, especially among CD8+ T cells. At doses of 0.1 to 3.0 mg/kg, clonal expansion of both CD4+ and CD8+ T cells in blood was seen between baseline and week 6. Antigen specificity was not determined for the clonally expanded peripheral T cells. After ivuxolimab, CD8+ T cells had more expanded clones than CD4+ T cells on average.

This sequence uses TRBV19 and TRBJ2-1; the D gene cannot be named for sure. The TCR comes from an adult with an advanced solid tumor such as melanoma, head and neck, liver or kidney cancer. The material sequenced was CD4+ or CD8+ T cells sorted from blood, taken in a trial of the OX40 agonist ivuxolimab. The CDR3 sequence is CASGFNEQFF. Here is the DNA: TGTGCCAGTGGATTCAATGAGCAGTTCTTC. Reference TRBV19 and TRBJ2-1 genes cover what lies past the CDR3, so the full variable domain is DGGITQSPKYLFRKEGQNVTLSCEQNLNHDAMYWYRQDPGQGLRLIYYSQIVNDFQKGDIAEGYSVSREKKESFPLTVTSAQKNPTAFYLCASGFNEQFFGPGTRLTVL.